Listed below are T cell receptor beta chains from one sample, sequenced in a study of blood T cell repertoires in COVID-19. Assay used: immunoSEQ multiplex PCR; TCRdb lists only in-frame clones, some missing. This table holds fewer than 200,000 clones, roughly 79% found once. Sequenced sample: peripheral blood. The origin of the receptors is a woman of 80 years or more with COVID-19, enrolled during active disease. Both conserved end residues are part of each CDR3. The D gene is left open where the match is weak. A clone size is listed for some rows: how often the clone was seen (once, few, many), or a class if it is expanded.

len	d_gene	v_gene	abundance	j_gene	CDR3nt	CDR3aa
15	TRBD1	TRBV15	-	TRBJ1-6	TGTGCCACCAGCAGGGGAAGACAGGGTAATTCACCCCTCCACTTT	CATSRGRQGNSPLHF
15	-	TRBV2	-	TRBJ1-2	TGTGCCACCGGCTCGCTCGGGTCAATTTATTATGGCTACACCTTC	CATGSLGSIYYGYTF
16	TRBD1	TRBV18	few	TRBJ2-7	TGTGCCAGCCGATCCACCACACCGGACAGGGAATACGAGCAGTACTTC	CASRSTTPDREYEQYF
16	TRBD1	TRBV6-2/TRBV6-3	-	TRBJ1-4	TGTGCCAGCAGCCCTCATCGGACAGGGAGTAATGAAAAACTGTTTTTT	CASSPHRTGSNEKLFF
13	-	TRBV7-9	-	TRBJ1-4	TGTGCCAGCAGCTCTTCCCTTAATGAAAAACTGTTTTTT	CASSSSLNEKLFF
15	TRBD1	TRBV9	few	TRBJ2-1	TGTGCCAGCAGCCCCCGGGACAGGAGGACACGGGAGCAGTTCTTC	CASSPRDRRTREQFF
14	TRBD1	TRBV6-2/TRBV6-3	once	TRBJ1-2	TGTGCCAGCAGTTACGAGGGGGCGGCCTATGGCTACACCTTC	CASSYEGAAYGYTF
17	-	TRBV2	once	TRBJ1-4	TGTGCCAGCAGGGTGGCGGCGATCCGGCGGGCTAATGAAAAACTGTTTTTT	CASRVAAIRRANEKLFF
14	-	TRBV28	-	TRBJ1-1	TGTGCCAGCACTATATCCAGGGAGGACACTGAAGCTTTCTTT	CASTISREDTEAFF
13	-	TRBV30	-	TRBJ1-5	TGTGCCTGGGGCCGTACTGGCAATCAGCCCCAGCATTTT	CAWGRTGNQPQHF
17	TRBD2	TRBV6-2/TRBV6-3	-	TRBJ2-7	TGTGCCAGCAGTTACGCCATTGCGGGGGGCGTATCCTACGAGCAGTACTTC	CASSYAIAGGVSYEQYF
12	TRBD1	TRBV29-1	-	TRBJ1-2	TGCAGCGCGACAGGGGGACGGGATGGCTACACCTTC	CSATGGRDGYTF
13	TRBD1	TRBV29-1	-	TRBJ1-2	TGCAGCGTTTGGACAGGGGACTTCTATGGCTACACCTTC	CSVWTGDFYGYTF
16	TRBD1	TRBV5-1	few	TRBJ1-2	TGCGCCAGCAGCGGCCGGGACAGGGACTCTAACTATGGCTACACCTTC	CASSGRDRDSNYGYTF
14	-	TRBV28	-	TRBJ2-1	TGTGCCAGCAGCCAGGACTCGAGGTACAATGAGCAGTTCTTC	CASSQDSRYNEQFF
15	TRBD1	TRBV9	-	TRBJ2-2	TGTGCCAGCAGCGCCGGGACAGGGTGGACCGGGGAGCTGTTTTTT	CASSAGTGWTGELFF
15	TRBD1	TRBV15	-	TRBJ1-3	TGTGCCACCAGCAAGAGACAGGGCTCTGGAAACACCATATATTTT	CATSKRQGSGNTIYF
16	-	TRBV6-1	-	TRBJ1-2	TGTGCCAGCAGTGAAGCTTGGCAGGGCCTTAACTATGGCTACACCTTC	CASSEAWQGLNYGYTF
14	-	TRBV6-5	-	TRBJ1-3	TGTGCCAGCAGTTACGAGTCACGAGGAAACACCATATATTTT	CASSYESRGNTIYF
16	TRBD2	TRBV11-3	once	TRBJ2-1	TGTGCCAGCAGCTTAGGGGGCAGCGGGGGGGCCGATGAGCAGTTCTTC	CASSLGGSGGADEQFF
15	-	TRBV18	-	TRBJ1-6	TGTGCCAGCTCACCAGGGGCAGGGGATAATTCACCCCTCCACTTT	CASSPGAGDNSPLHF
17	TRBD1	TRBV10-1	-	TRBJ1-5	TGCGCCAGCAGTGAGTTTCACCGGGACAGGGGGCAACAGCCCCAGCATTTT	CASSEFHRDRGQQPQHF
13	-	TRBV3-1/TRBV3-2	-	TRBJ1-2	TGTGCCAGCAGCCAACGAGGGATTTCTGGCTACACCTTC	CASSQRGISGYTF
14	-	TRBV7-2	few	TRBJ2-2	TGTGCCAGCAGCTTATCAGGGGAGCACGGGGAGCTGTTTTTT	CASSLSGEHGELFF
16	-	TRBV5-1	-	TRBJ2-2	TGCGCCAGCAGACCTGGGTCCGGACTAAACACCGGGGAGCTGTTTTTT	CASRPGSGLNTGELFF
12	-	TRBV7-9	-	TRBJ2-2	TGTGCCAGCAGCTTAGCGCGGGGGGAGCTGTTTTTT	CASSLARGELFF
16	-	TRBV3-1/TRBV3-2	once	TRBJ2-1	TGTGCCAGCAGCCAAGATCTCAGGCGTCCCTACAATGAGCAGTTCTTC	CASSQDLRRPYNEQFF
14	TRBD1	TRBV2	-	TRBJ1-2	TGTGCCAGCAGAAGGACAGGGTTTGGCTATGGCTACACCTTC	CASRRTGFGYGYTF
16	TRBD2	TRBV29-1	once	TRBJ2-3	TGCAGCTTCGAGCCCCCCCTAGCGGGAGGAACCGTAGCGCAGTATTTT	CSFEPPLAGGTVAQYF
16	-	TRBV4-2	-	TRBJ1-1	TGTGCCAGCAGCCAAGATGCAGGGATGCTGAACACTGAAGCTTTCTTT	CASSQDAGMLNTEAFF
14	-	TRBV19	-	TRBJ1-5	TGTGCCAGTAGTATAAGGGACTACAATCAGCCCCAGCATTTT	CASSIRDYNQPQHF
11	-	TRBV5-1	-	TRBJ2-5	TGCGCCAGCAGCCTAGCGCGGACCCAGTACTTC	CASSLARTQYF
15	TRBD2	TRBV5-1	-	TRBJ2-3	TGCGCCAGCCGACTAGCGGGGGCAAGCACAGATACGCAGTATTTT	CASRLAGASTDTQYF
14	-	TRBV28	few	TRBJ1-2	TGTGCCAGCAGCCATCCCGGGGTCCTTTATGGCTACACCTTC	CASSHPGVLYGYTF
14	TRBD1	TRBV5-1	-	TRBJ1-4	TGCGCCAGCAGCTCGGACAGGGGAAATGAAAAACTGTTTTTT	CASSSDRGNEKLFF
17	TRBD1	TRBV9	-	TRBJ1-2	TGTGCCAGCAGCACACCACGGGGAAGGGGGCCGGGCTATGGCTACACCTTC	CASSTPRGRGPGYGYTF
14	-	TRBV5-1	few	TRBJ1-1	TGCGCCAGCAGCTTGGTTGTCATGAACACTGAAGCTTTCTTT	CASSLVVMNTEAFF
16	TRBD2	TRBV6-5	-	TRBJ2-3	TGTGCCAGCAGTTCTGGACTAGCGATGGGTACAGATACGCAGTATTTT	CASSSGLAMGTDTQYF
14	TRBD2	TRBV28	-	TRBJ2-4	TGTGCCAGCAGTATCCTAGCGGGAGGGCTCATTCAGTACTTC	CASSILAGGLIQYF
15	-	TRBV30	-	TRBJ1-1	TGTGCCTGCCAGCGGGGGGCATTCTGGGACACTGAAGCTTTCTTT	CACQRGAFWDTEAFF
16	-	TRBV5-8	-	TRBJ1-1	TGTGCCAGCAGCGGATGGACAAGGCCCCTTGGGAAGGAAGCTTTCTTT	CASSGWTRPLGKEAFF
17	TRBD2	TRBV5-5	once	TRBJ2-2	TGTGCCAGCAGCTTGATAACTAGCGGGAGGGGGGCCGGGGAGCTGTTTTTT	CASSLITSGRGAGELFF
15	-	TRBV19	few	TRBJ1-5	TGTGCCAGTAGTATGCGGGGGGAGGTCAATCAGCCCCAGCATTTT	CASSMRGEVNQPQHF
14	-	TRBV4-3	-	TRBJ1-2	TGCGCCAGCAGCCAGCAGGGTTTCGCCTATGGCTACACCTTC	CASSQQGFAYGYTF
13	-	TRBV7-2	once	TRBJ2-7	TGTGCCAGCAGCTTCTCCCGCGTTTACGAGCAGTACTTC	CASSFSRVYEQYF
13	-	TRBV27	-	TRBJ1-6	TGTGCCAGCAGACCTCCGGGGGGATCACCCCTCCACTTT	CASRPPGGSPLHF
15	TRBD2	TRBV5-1	-	TRBJ2-1	TGCGCCAGCAGCCTTTCGGGACTAGCGGGCAATGAGCAGTTCTTC	CASSLSGLAGNEQFF
15	-	TRBV6-1	-	TRBJ1-5	TGTGCCAGCAGTGAAGGCAGGGTGGGCAATCAGCCCCAGCATTTT	CASSEGRVGNQPQHF
15	TRBD2	TRBV5-1	few	TRBJ2-2	TGCGCCAGCAGCTTGACGCTAGCGGGGACCGGGGAGCTGTTTTTT	CASSLTLAGTGELFF
15	TRBD1	TRBV25-1	-	TRBJ1-2	TGTGCCAGCAGTATTCGGACAGGGAAGAACTATGGCTACACCTTC	CASSIRTGKNYGYTF
14	TRBD1	TRBV5-6	once	TRBJ2-7	TGTGCCAGCAGCAAACAGGGGACCTCCTACGAGCAGTACTTC	CASSKQGTSYEQYF